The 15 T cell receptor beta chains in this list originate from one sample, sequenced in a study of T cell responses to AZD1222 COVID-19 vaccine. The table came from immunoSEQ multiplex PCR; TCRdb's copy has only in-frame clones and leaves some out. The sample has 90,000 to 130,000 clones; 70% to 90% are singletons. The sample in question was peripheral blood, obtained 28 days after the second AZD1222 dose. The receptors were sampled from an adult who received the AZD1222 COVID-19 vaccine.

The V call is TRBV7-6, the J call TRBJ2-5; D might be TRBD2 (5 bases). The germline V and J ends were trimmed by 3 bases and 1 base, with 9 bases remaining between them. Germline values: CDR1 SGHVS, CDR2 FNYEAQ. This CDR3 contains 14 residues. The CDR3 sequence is CASSFSAGQETQYF. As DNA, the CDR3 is TGTGCCAGCAGCTTTTCTGCGGGCCAAGAGACCCAGTACTTC.

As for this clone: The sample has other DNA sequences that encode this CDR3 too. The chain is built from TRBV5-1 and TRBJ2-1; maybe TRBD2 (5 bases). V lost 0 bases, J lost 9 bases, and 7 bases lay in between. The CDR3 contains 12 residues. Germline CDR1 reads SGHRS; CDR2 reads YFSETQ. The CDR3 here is CASSLDRGEQFF. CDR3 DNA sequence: TGCGCCAGCAGCTTGGATCGGGGTGAGCAGTTCTTC.

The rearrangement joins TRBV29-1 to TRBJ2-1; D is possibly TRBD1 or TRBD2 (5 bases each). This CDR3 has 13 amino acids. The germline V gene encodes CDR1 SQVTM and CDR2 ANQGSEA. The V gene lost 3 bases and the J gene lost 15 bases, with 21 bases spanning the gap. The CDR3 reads CSVDGAGGSGRFF. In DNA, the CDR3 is TGCAGCGTTGATGGGGCGGGTGGGAGCGGTAGGTTCTTC.

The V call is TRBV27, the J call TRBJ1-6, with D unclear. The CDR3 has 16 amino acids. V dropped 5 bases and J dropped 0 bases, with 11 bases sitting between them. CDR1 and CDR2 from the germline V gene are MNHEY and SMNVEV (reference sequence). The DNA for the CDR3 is TGTGCCAGCAGTCAAAGAGTAGCCTCCTATAATTCACCCCTCCACTTT. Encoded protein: CASSQRVASYNSPLHF.

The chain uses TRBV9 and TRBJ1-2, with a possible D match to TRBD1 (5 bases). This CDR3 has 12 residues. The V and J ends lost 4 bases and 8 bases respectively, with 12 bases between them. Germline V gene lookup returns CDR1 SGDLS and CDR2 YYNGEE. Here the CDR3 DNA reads TGTGCCAGCAGCCCTCGTGGGGGGGGCTACACCTTC. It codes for CASSPRGGGYTF.

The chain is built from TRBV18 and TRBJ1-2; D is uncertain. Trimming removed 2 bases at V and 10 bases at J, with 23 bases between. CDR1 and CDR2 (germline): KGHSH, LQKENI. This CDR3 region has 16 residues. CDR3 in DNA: TGTGCCAGCTCACCATCTTCCCCAGGCGGAGCTATTACCTACACCTTC. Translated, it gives CASSPSSPGGAITYTF.

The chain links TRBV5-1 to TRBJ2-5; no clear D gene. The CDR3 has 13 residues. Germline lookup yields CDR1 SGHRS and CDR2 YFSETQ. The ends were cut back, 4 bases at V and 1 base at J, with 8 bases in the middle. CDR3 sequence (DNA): TGCGCCAGCAGCAACTCAGGCCAAGAGACCCAGTACTTC. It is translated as CASSNSGQETQYF.

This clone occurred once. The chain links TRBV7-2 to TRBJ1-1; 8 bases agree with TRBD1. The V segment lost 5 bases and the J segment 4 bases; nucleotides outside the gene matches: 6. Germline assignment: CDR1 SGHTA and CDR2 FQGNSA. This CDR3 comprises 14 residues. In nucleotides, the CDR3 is TGTGCCAGCAGCCCCGGGACAGGTTTCACTGAAGCTTTCTTT. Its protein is CASSPGTGFTEAFF.

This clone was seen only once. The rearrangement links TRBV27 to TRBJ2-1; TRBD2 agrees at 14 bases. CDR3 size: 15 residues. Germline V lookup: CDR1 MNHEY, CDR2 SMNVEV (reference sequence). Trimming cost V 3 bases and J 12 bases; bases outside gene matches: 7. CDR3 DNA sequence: TGTGCCAGCAGTTTTGAGGGACTAGCGGGAGCCGGGCAGTTCTTC. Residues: CASSFEGLAGAGQFF.

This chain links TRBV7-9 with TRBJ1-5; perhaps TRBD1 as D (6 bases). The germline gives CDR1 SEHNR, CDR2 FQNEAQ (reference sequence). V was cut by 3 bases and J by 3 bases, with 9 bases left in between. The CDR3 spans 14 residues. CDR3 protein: CASSLDSVNQPQHF. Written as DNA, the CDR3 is TGTGCCAGCAGCTTGGACAGCGTCAATCAGCCCCAGCATTTT.

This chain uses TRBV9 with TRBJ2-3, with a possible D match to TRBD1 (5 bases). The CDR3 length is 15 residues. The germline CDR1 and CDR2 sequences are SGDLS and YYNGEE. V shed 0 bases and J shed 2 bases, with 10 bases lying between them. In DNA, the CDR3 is TGTGCCAGCAGCGTAGGCGTGGGGCCCACAGATACGCAGTATTTT. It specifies CASSVGVGPTDTQYF.

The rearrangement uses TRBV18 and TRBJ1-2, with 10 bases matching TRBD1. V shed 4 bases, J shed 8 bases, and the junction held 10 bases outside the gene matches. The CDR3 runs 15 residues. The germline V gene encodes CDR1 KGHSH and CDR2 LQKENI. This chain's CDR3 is CASSRDRGVSGGYTF. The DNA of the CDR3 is TGTGCCAGCTCACGGGACAGGGGTGTATCGGGAGGCTACACCTTC. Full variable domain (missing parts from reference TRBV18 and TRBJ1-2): NAGVMQNPRHLVRRRGQEARLRCSPMKGHSHVYWYRQLPEEGLKFMVYLQKENIIDESGMPKERFSAEFPKEGPSILRIQQVVRGDSAAYFCASSRDRGVSGGYTFGSGTRLTVV.

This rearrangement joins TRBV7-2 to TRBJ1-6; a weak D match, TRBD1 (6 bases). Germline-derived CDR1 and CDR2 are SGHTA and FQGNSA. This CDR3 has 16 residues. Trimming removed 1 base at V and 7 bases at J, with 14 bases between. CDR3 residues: CASSLVIGGGNSPLHF. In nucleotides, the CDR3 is TGTGCCAGCAGCTTAGTCATAGGGGGGGGGAATTCACCCCTCCACTTT.

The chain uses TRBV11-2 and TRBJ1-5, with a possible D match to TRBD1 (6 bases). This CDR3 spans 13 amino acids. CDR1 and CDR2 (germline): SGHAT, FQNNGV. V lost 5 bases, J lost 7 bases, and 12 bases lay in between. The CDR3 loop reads CASSTTQGQPQHF. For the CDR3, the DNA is TGTGCCAGCAGCACAACCCAGGGGCAGCCCCAGCATTTT. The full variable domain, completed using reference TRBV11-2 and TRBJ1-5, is EAGVAQSPRYKIIEKRQSVAFWCNPISGHATLYWYQQILGQGPKLLIQFQNNGVVDDSQLPKDRFSAERLKGVDSTLKIQPAKLEDSAVYLCASSTTQGQPQHFGDGTRLSIL.

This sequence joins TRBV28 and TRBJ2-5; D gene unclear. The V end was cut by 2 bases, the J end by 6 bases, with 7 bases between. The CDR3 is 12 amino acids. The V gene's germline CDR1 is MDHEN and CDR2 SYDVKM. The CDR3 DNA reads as TGTGCCAGCAGTTTAAAGCTACAGACCCAGTACTTC. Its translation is CASSLKLQTQYF.